The rows below give T cell receptor beta chains drawn from one sample of a study of regulatory T cells in long-lasting Graves disease. Each CDR3 protein is one row after TCRdb ran MiXCR on the multiplex PCR reads. The repertoire holds approximately 440,000 distinct CDR3 sequences, with around 15% as singletons. The sample was also linked to a second study, of T cells in Graves' hyperthyroidism and ophthalmopathy.

The material sequenced was peripheral blood mononuclear cells (PBMCs), taken at new diagnosis, from a patient treated with antithyroid drugs. Receptor source: a man aged 35 to 55 with Graves disease. CDR3s include the opening cysteine and the closing phenylalanine or tryptophan. The D gene is left open where the match is weak. Clone size is shown for a subset of rows, as once, few, many or a class of expanded clone.

CASNPRGRSLGNQPQHF	TGTGCCAGCAATCCCAGGGGGCGCTCCCTCGGAAATCAGCCCCAGCATTTT	TRBJ1-5	many	TRBD1	TRBV28
CASSLYRGSRYNEQFF	TGTGCCAGCAGTTTATACAGGGGCAGCCGTTACAATGAGCAGTTCTTC	TRBJ2-1	many	TRBD1	TRBV28
CASSYGLAGVNLREQYF	TGTGCCAGCAGTTATGGACTAGCGGGAGTTAACCTACGGGAGCAGTACTTC	TRBJ2-7	many	TRBD2	TRBV6-2/TRBV6-3
CASRLRWQKGEQFF	TGTGCCAGCAGACTCAGGTGGCAGAAGGGTGAGCAGTTCTTC	TRBJ2-1	NA	NA	TRBV28
CASSPGANEQFF	TGTGCCAGCAGCCCAGGGGCCAATGAGCAGTTCTTC	TRBJ2-1	many	NA	TRBV7-6
CASSFFVLERGPGTDTQYF	TGTGCCAGCAGTTTTTTTGTTCTAGAGCGGGGGCCTGGCACAGATACGCAGTATTTT	TRBJ2-3	many	TRBD2	TRBV12-3/TRBV12-4
CSAWSGRDNEQYF	TGCAGTGCTTGGAGCGGGAGAGATAACGAGCAGTACTTC	TRBJ2-7	few	TRBD2	TRBV20-1
CAWGGPPRSHEQYF	TGTGCCTGGGGGGGACCACCGAGGTCCCACGAGCAGTACTTC	TRBJ2-7	few	NA	TRBV30
CAWSVVPGELFF	TGTGCCTGGAGTGTAGTTCCCGGGGAGCTGTTTTTT	TRBJ2-2	many	NA	TRBV30
CASSPFTGTYEQYF	TGTGCCAGCAGTCCCTTCACAGGGACCTACGAGCAGTACTTC	TRBJ2-7	few	NA	TRBV6-1
CASSYAGTGQETQYF	TGTGCCAGCAGTTACGCCGGGACCGGCCAAGAGACCCAGTACTTC	TRBJ2-5	many	NA	TRBV6-2/TRBV6-3
CASGPGQGRLSTDTQYF	TGTGCTAGTGGTCCAGGACAGGGAAGACTGAGCACAGATACGCAGTATTTT	TRBJ2-3	many	TRBD1	TRBV12-5
CASTEFRGDSLEQYF	TGTGCCAGCACCGAGTTCAGGGGCGACTCCCTCGAGCAGTACTTC	TRBJ2-7	NA	NA	TRBV2
CASSEALGRQETQYF	TGTGCCAGCAGTGAAGCGCTGGGGCGACAAGAGACCCAGTACTTC	TRBJ2-5	many	NA	TRBV2
CASSLTSWADTQYF	TGTGCCAGCAGCTTAACTAGTTGGGCAGATACGCAGTATTTT	TRBJ2-3	few	NA	TRBV7-2
CASSPGASGRGLEQFF	TGTGCCAGCAGCCCCGGGGCTAGCGGTCGGGGCCTAGAGCAGTTCTTC	TRBJ2-1	NA	TRBD2	TRBV5-1
CASSQQGGRHNQPQHF	TGTGCCAGCAGTCAACAGGGAGGCCGTCACAATCAGCCCCAGCATTTT	TRBJ1-5	few	NA	TRBV2
CASSLGDRESETQYF	TGTGCCAGCAGTTTAGGGGACAGGGAATCGGAGACCCAGTACTTC	TRBJ2-5	many	TRBD1	TRBV12-3/TRBV12-4
CASRSSRGRDTQYF	TGCGCCAGCAGGAGCTCAAGGGGGCGGGATACGCAGTATTTT	TRBJ2-3	NA	TRBD1	TRBV5-1
CASSPRDSYNSPLHF	TGTGCCAGCAGTCCTCGGGACAGTTATAATTCACCCCTCCACTTT	TRBJ1-6	many	TRBD1	TRBV27
CASSPGGPGTGELFF	TGTGCCAGCAGCCCAGGAGGGCCGGGGACCGGGGAGCTGTTTTTT	TRBJ2-2	NA	NA	TRBV4-2
CASSRQKAGGTYEQYF	TGTGCCAGCAGTCGTCAGAAAGCGGGAGGGACTTACGAGCAGTACTTC	TRBJ2-7	few	TRBD2	TRBV5-5
CASSLRGEKAFF	TGCGCCAGCAGCTTGCGTGGAGAGAAAGCTTTCTTT	TRBJ1-1	many	NA	TRBV5-1